The source of this T cell receptor beta chain is a study of spatial heterogeneity in lung cancer. Study in general: Sequence detection consistently recorded a greater number of beta-chain than alpha-chain sequences. Regarding the study as a whole: Counts that tracked tumor mutation counts were those of expanded intratumoral alpha and beta TCRs.

Time point of the sample: sample taken at primary tumor resection. Per germline, CDR1 KGHDR and CDR2 SFDVKD. V dropped 12 bases and J dropped 1 base, with 41 bases sitting between them. This CDR3 is 22 amino acids long. The sample holds many counts of this clonotype. Antigen specificity is unknown. Each TCR cDNA molecule bore a unique molecular identifier. Via MiXCR, TCRdb re-called the 5' RACE reads, giving one row per CDR3 protein. The repertoire includes 100,000 or so distinct CDR3 sequences, roughly 4.5% of them detected once, and about 20% sits in the top ten. The receptor was isolated from a male donor with early-stage non-small cell lung cancer. The chain employs TRBV24-1 and TRBJ2-5; D may match TRBD1 or TRBD2 (5 bases each). The sequenced sample was lung tumor tissue, obtained at surgery. CDR3 coding DNA: TGTGCCCACCATCTCGGGGCGGCGACCAGATCCAAACGTAGATCAGGCCAAGAGACCCAGTACTTC. This codes for CAHHLGAATRSKRRSGQETQYF.